The rows below give T cell receptor beta chains drawn from one sample of a study of post-analysis software for immune sequencing data. TCRdb re-analysed the PCR reads in MiXCR, keeping a single row per CDR3 protein. The top ten hold less than 10% of the sample, which has 430,000 or so distinct CDR3 sequences, approximately 39% seen once. The source material was blood. These receptors were taken from a girl aged 2 to 10 with multiple sclerosis. Each CDR3 is given with its conserved first and last residue. The order of the fields is clone size, D gene, V gene, CDR3 protein. A D gene is named only where the DNA matches it firmly. Size values are once, few and many counts, or a class for expanded clones, and some rows have none.

few	.	TRBV21-1	CASRKTPHLYEQYF
few	.	TRBV11-2	CASSLIPPRGLGCYEQYF
few	.	TRBV12-3/TRBV12-4	CASTPSTGGTYEQYF
few	TRBD1	TRBV20-1	CSATNPGTVYYEQYF
once	TRBD1	TRBV28	CASLQGNGKLFF
.	.	TRBV6-6	CASYPGTGEQYF
few	.	TRBV5-1	CASSLVSGCQGTQYF
.	TRBD1	TRBV10-3	CAISPQGAVYNSPLHF
.	.	TRBV3-1	CASSQILPGLQETQYF
once	.	TRBV20-1	CSARIGGRGPAYSNQPQHF
.	.	TRBV29-1	CSVEDGQGVDIQYF
.	.	TRBV5-1	CASSSRVEEKLFF
few	.	TRBV4-1	CASSLFSRGLNTEAFF
few	TRBD1	TRBV4-1	CASSQAWDRGPEQYF
few	TRBD1	TRBV20-1	CSALGTGQGHTDTQYF
few	TRBD2	TRBV20-1	CSARLAGEETQYF
.	.	TRBV6-2/TRBV6-3	CASLAGAMIYNEQYF
.	TRBD1	TRBV4-2	CASSRRQGEVGYTF
few	TRBD1	TRBV9	CASKTGTDNSPLHF
few	.	TRBV20-1	CSARSQAAYEQYF
.	.	TRBV5-1	CASSWTTTYEQYF
.	.	TRBV12-3/TRBV12-4	CASKEGNRTDTQYF
.	.	TRBV10-3	CAISETRGTYEQYF
few	.	TRBV12-3/TRBV12-4	CASSLAGTEQYF
.	TRBD2	TRBV7-3	CASSLRGASGSADTQYF
.	.	TRBV3-1	CASSQSTIPDEQYF
once	.	TRBV12-5	CASGLLDQPQHF
.	.	TRBV3-1	CASSQDRDSWNKQYF
.	.	TRBV6-5	CASSGGTFTGELFF